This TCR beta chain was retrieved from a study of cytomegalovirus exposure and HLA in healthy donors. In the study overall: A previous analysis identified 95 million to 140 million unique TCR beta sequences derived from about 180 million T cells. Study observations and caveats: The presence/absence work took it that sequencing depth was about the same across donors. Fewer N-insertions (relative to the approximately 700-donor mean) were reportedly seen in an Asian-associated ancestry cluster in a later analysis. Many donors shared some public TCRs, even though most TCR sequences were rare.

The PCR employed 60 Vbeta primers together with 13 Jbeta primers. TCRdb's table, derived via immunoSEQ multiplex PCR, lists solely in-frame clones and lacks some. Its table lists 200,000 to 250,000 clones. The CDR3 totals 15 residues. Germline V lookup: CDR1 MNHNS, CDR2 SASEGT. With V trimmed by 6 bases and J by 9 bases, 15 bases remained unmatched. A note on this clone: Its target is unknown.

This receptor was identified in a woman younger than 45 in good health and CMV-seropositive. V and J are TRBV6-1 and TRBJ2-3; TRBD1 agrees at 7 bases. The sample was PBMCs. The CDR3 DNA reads TGTGCCAGCAGCTCCGGACAGGAGGCACAGAGGACGCAGTATTTT. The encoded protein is CASSSGQEAQRTQYF.